This paragraph reports one T cell receptor (beta chain). The protocol was immunoSEQ multiplex PCR, while the TCRdb copy is restricted to in-frame clones and leaves out a portion. The sample shows 140,000 to 150,000 clones, around 88% of them seen only once. Germline loops: CDR1 SNHLY, CDR2 FYNNEI. The CDR3 contains 16 residues. Deletions cut 7 bases from V and 8 bases from J, with 26 bases between. The data originate from a study of blood T cell repertoires in COVID-19. The receptor was derived from a man aged 55 to 70 with active or convalescent COVID-19. The sample taken for sequencing was peripheral blood. This chain links TRBV2 with TRBJ1-2; tentative D call: TRBD1 (6 bases). The CDR3 DNA follows: TGTGCCAGCACCAGCGCGGGGGCCAGGGCTACCTGGGGCTACACCTTC. Translated, it gives CASTSAGARATWGYTF.